The 15 T cell receptor beta chains given below trace back to one sample, sequenced in a study of CXCR3-negative and CXCR3-positive naive CD8 T cells (dated by TCRdb to the late 2010s). General study outcomes and caveats: TRB CDR3s from CXCR3-positive naive cells showed higher hydrophobicity (lower Kidera factor 4), lower energy, and higher strength and volume indices than CXCR3-negative naive cells.

TCRdb shows the sequencer as NextSeq 550. The Human TCR Profiling Kit (MiLaboratory) was used to make UMI-labeled 5' RACE TRB cDNA libraries. Each entry corresponds to one CDR3 protein sequence from reads that TCRdb reprocessed, and DNA is not given. The table for this sample records over 150,000 distinct CDR3 sequences. The biggest ten clones account for 0.45% to 0.6% of the sample. Their cognate antigens are unknown. Sequences were obtained from naive CXCR3+ CD8+ T cells from blood. The meaning of the sample's cell subset or site label: CD45RO-CCR7+CD27+CD95- naive CD8+ T cells expressing CXCR3 (TNR3+). These TCRs come from a human donor in good health. Some clones in this sample may be carry-over from other donors' samples.

The J gene is TRBJ1-4, the V gene TRBV7-9; TCRdb's D gene call, TRBD1, goes unchecked for lack of DNA. Germline V gene data show CDR1 as SEHNR and CDR2 as FQNEAQ (reference sequence). This CDR3 comprises 14 residues. CDR3 loop: CASSDGTGYEKLFF. The whole variable domain, filled in from reference TRBV7-9 and TRBJ1-4, reads DTGVSQNPRHKITKRGQNVTFRCDPISEHNRLYWYRQTLGQGPEFLTYFQNEAQLEKSRLLSDRFSAERPKGSFSTLEIQRTEQGDSAMYLCASSDGTGYEKLFFGSGTQLSVL.

The V and J genes are TRBV5-1 and TRBJ1-2. CDR1 and CDR2 (germline): SGHRS, YFSETQ. The CDR3 totals 15 residues. Here the CDR3 reads CASSLAGTSNYGYTF.

The chain has TRBV12-3 or TRBV12-4 and TRBJ2-7; TCRdb lists TRBD2, though no DNA is available to test this call. This CDR3 contains 14 residues. CDR3 sequence reads: CASSRSGRAFGQYF.

The chain combines TRBV7-2 with TRBJ2-3; TCRdb returns TRBD2, unconfirmable since there is no DNA. CDR3 size: 17 residues. The V gene's germline CDR1 is SGHTA and CDR2 FQGNSA. The CDR3 spells CASSLTLAGAITDAQYF.

The chain is built from TRBV4-3 and TRBJ2-7; TCRdb's assignment of TRBD1 cannot be checked, as there is no DNA. This CDR3 spans 15 amino acids. Germline loops: CDR1 LGHNA, CDR2 YSLEER. CDR3 region: CASSPDRFSPQGQYF.

V is TRBV5-1 and J is TRBJ1-1; with no DNA, the TCRdb D assignment of TRBD1 cannot be verified. CDR1 and CDR2 from the germline V gene are SGHRS and YFSETQ. The CDR3 is made up of 16 amino acids. The CDR3 here is CASSNGQGAFFTEAFF.

The chain combines TRBV3-1 with TRBJ2-1; TCRdb indicates TRBD1, and absent DNA this call remains unverified. Germline V gene sequence: CDR1 LGHDT, CDR2 YNNKEL (reference sequence). The CDR3 is made up of 16 amino acids. CDR3 loop: CASSQPLGGGRNEQFF.

V usage is TRBV28 and J usage is TRBJ2-7; TCRdb outputs TRBD1, but without DNA this stays unchecked. This CDR3 has 12 amino acids. The germline V gene encodes CDR1 MDHEN and CDR2 SYDVKM. This chain's CDR3 is CASSRDGYEQYF.

The rearrangement links TRBV3-1 to TRBJ2-1; TCRdb returns TRBD2, unconfirmable since there is no DNA. Germline assignment: CDR1 LGHDT and CDR2 YNNKEL (reference sequence). The CDR3 length is 17 residues. CDR3 protein: CASSQGGPYDVYNEQFF.

The chain couples TRBV4-2 to TRBJ1-2; TCRdb calls TRBD1, which cannot be checked without DNA. Germline CDR1 reads LGHNA; CDR2 reads YNFKEQ. This CDR3 comprises 18 residues. The CDR3 is CASSQDIEQGASYYGYTF.

The chain links TRBV28 to TRBJ2-1. Germline-derived CDR1 and CDR2 are MDHEN and SYDVKM. This CDR3 region has 13 residues. Here the CDR3 reads CASSLWRYNEQFF. Looking up the rest from reference TRBV28 and TRBJ2-1 gives the full variable domain: DVKVTQSSRYLVKRTGEKVFLECVQDMDHENMFWYRQDPGLGLRLIYFSYDVKMKEKGDIPEGYSVSREKKERFSLILESASTNQTSMYLCASSLWRYNEQFFGPGTRLTVL.

The rearrangement joins TRBV9 to TRBJ2-7; the D call of TRBD1 rests on TCRdb alone, since no DNA is present to check it. CDR1 and CDR2 from the germline V gene are SGDLS and YYNGEE. This CDR3 spans 14 amino acids. CDR3: CASSVGGTLYEQYF.

The chain combines TRBV13 with TRBJ2-3; TCRdb lists TRBD2, though no DNA is available to test this call. Germline assignment: CDR1 PRHDT and CDR2 FYEKMQ (reference sequence). This CDR3 region has 15 residues. This CDR3 is CASSFGGSTADTQYF.

The V call is TRBV3-1, the J call TRBJ2-1; TCRdb designates TRBD1, a call that cannot be tested without DNA. The CDR3 runs 17 residues. Germline values: CDR1 LGHDT, CDR2 YNNKEL (reference sequence). CDR3 protein: CASSHEFVTGAYNEQFF.

The chain is built from TRBV5-1 and TRBJ2-2; with no DNA, the TCRdb D assignment of TRBD1 cannot be verified. The CDR3 is 15 amino acids. CDR1 and CDR2 from the germline V gene are SGHRS and YFSETQ. The CDR3 loop reads CASSLGTGDTGELFF.